The clone carrying this T cell receptor (beta chain) showed up many times. The CDR3 runs 15 residues. Germline lookup yields CDR1 SQVTM and CDR2 ANQGSEA. Unmatched junction bases numbered 9, after V lost 7 bases and J lost 5 bases. The time point: pre-sensitization, week 0. Treatment reported: therapeutic diphenylcyclopropenone sensitization with weekly scalp DPC. These data are taken from a study of human T cells and chemical hapten exposure. Background on the study: While the roughly 22-week study was under way, patients received diphenylcyclopropenone on the scalp every week. Small pooled library volume differences chiefly drove per-sample TCR yield variation.

In TCRdb, the RACE reads were re-called with MiXCR into one record per CDR3 protein. The sample holds a few hundred thousand distinct CDR3 sequences, roughly 6% seen once. The chain is built from TRBV29-1 and TRBJ2-1; 12 bases align to TRBD2. The origin of this receptor is a woman between 18 and 29 years old with alopecia areata. Some clones in this sample may be carry-over from other donors' samples. Sequenced here: whole blood, sampled in connection with sensitization to the hapten diphenylcyclopropenone (DPC). The CDR3: CSAPAGLAGNNEQFF. The CDR3 nucleotides are TGCAGCGCCCCGGCGGGACTAGCGGGTAACAATGAGCAGTTCTTC.